This TCR beta chain emerged from a study of CD8 T cells in ankylosing spondylitis. The CDR3 has 15 amino acids. The ends were cut back, 2 bases at V and 6 bases at J, with 14 bases in the middle. Regarding the study as a whole: The authors reported significant enrichment of disease-linked clones in matched ankylosing spondylitis synovial fluid. What seemed typical of ankylosing spondylitis blood was a TCR beta motif built from about eight highly homologous variants. Earlier studies detected some motif variants in reactive arthritis synovial fluid and blood.

In making TCR beta libraries, quantitative 5'-RACE with molecular barcodes was used. TCRdb fed the 5' RACE reads into MiXCR, producing one record per CDR3 protein. The data show 30,000 to 40,000 distinct CDR3 sequences, 6.5% to 9% seen once. This clonotype has at least ten counts. Its antigen is currently unknown. This clonotype originated in a male donor with ankylosing spondylitis or in good health (not recorded which). The sequenced material came from blood, either unsorted or a sorted T cell fraction (not recorded which). The genes are TRBV12-3 or TRBV12-4 and TRBJ1-5; D not certain. The CDR3 DNA reads as TGTGCCAGCAGTTTATCAACGACTGCACCTCAGCCCCAGCATTTT. This translates into CASSLSTTAPQPQHF.